Given below is one T cell receptor beta chain in context. Its antigen is still unknown. This record comes from a study of T cells in Graves' hyperthyroidism and ophthalmopathy. Study conclusions and caveats: Blood also showed most of the thyroid clonotypes that were expanded above 0.001.

Stable Graves' hyperthyroidism meant no ophthalmopathy progression within 18 months. The V and J ends lost 6 bases and 1 base, in that order; junction bases with no gene match: 14. This CDR3 contains 19 residues. The V gene's germline CDR1 is LNHDA and CDR2 SQIVND (reference sequence). What was amplified from RNA transcripts were TCR beta CDR3 regions. Primed by the HTBI set, a first-round RT-PCR was run on the TCR CDR3. TCRdb recomputed calls from the multiplex PCR reads with MiXCR, one row per CDR3 protein. The profile covers around 560,000 distinct CDR3 sequences, with roughly a sixth appearing a single time and around 18% taken by the ten largest.

The chain employs TRBV19 and TRBJ2-1; TRBD2 matches 11 bases. The clonotype was recovered from a woman aged 18-29 years with Graves' hyperthyroidism. Material: blood. The CDR3 spells CASSFRGSGRASSYNEQFF. CDR3 DNA: TGTGCCAGTAGCTTTCGGGGTAGCGGGAGGGCCAGTTCCTACAATGAGCAGTTCTTC.